Listed below are T cell receptor beta chains from one sample, sequenced in a study of blood T cell repertoires in COVID-19. Here immunoSEQ multiplex PCR was the method, and the copy in TCRdb shows in-frame clones only, minus some. This table has a few hundred thousand clones, approximately 85% appearing once. Source material: PBMCs or T cells enriched from blood (not recorded which). The source is a man aged 25 to 40 who had recovered from COVID-19. The CDR3 runs from the conserved cysteine through the conserved F or W. Fields, in order: D gene, J gene, V gene, clone size, CDR3 protein, CDR3 DNA. The D gene is left open where the match is weak. The listing skips clone size in some rows; elsewhere it reads once, few, many or a size class.

D: -; J: TRBJ2-7; V: TRBV5-4; size: -; CDR3: CASSLEGLPYEQYF; DNA: TGTGCCAGCAGCTTGGAAGGACTCCCCTACGAGCAGTACTTC
D: -; J: TRBJ1-1; V: TRBV3-1/TRBV3-2; size: -; CDR3: CASSPAGATEAFF; DNA: TGTGCCAGCAGCCCCGCGGGGGCGACTGAAGCTTTCTTT
D: TRBD1; J: TRBJ1-4; V: TRBV6-5; size: once; CDR3: CASTLGQGNEKLFF; DNA: TGTGCCAGCACTTTGGGACAGGGTAATGAAAAACTGTTTTTT
D: -; J: TRBJ1-6; V: TRBV30; size: -; CDR3: CAWSNPGTNYNSPLHF; DNA: TGTGCCTGGAGTAACCCCGGGACTAACTATAATTCACCCCTCCACTTT
D: TRBD2; J: TRBJ2-7; V: TRBV5-1; size: -; CDR3: CASSRSGGDYEQYF; DNA: TGCGCCAGCAGCCGTAGCGGGGGGGACTACGAGCAGTACTTC
D: TRBD1; J: TRBJ1-3; V: TRBV5-1; size: -; CDR3: CASSLNPGTGTSGNTIYF; DNA: TGCGCCAGCAGCCTGAACCCCGGGACAGGGACCTCTGGAAACACCATATATTTT
D: -; J: TRBJ1-1; V: TRBV6-5; size: once; CDR3: CASSYAGTEAFF; DNA: TGTGCCAGCAGTTATGCAGGCACTGAAGCTTTCTTT
D: -; J: TRBJ2-5; V: TRBV11-2; size: -; CDR3: CASTSGETQYF; DNA: TGTGCCAGCACCTCGGGTGAGACCCAGTACTTC
D: -; J: TRBJ2-3; V: TRBV9; size: once; CDR3: CASSGRAGLTDTQYF; DNA: TGTGCCAGCAGCGGACGTGCAGGGCTCACAGATACGCAGTATTTT
D: -; J: TRBJ2-2; V: TRBV5-1; size: -; CDR3: CASSFHHEVGGELFF; DNA: TGCGCCAGCAGCTTCCACCACGAGGTGGGCGGGGAGCTGTTTTTT
D: TRBD1; J: TRBJ2-3; V: TRBV15; size: -; CDR3: CATSRDYGSTGVFVADTQYF; DNA: TGTGCCACCAGCAGAGATTATGGGTCTACAGGGGTTTTTGTCGCAGATACGCAGTATTTT
D: -; J: TRBJ2-3; V: TRBV6-5; size: -; CDR3: CASRQAGFTDTQYF; DNA: TGTGCCAGCAGGCAAGCGGGCTTCACAGATACGCAGTATTTT
D: -; J: TRBJ1-4; V: TRBV23-1; size: -; CDR3: CASSQSVEGVGEKLFF; DNA: TGCGCCAGCAGTCAATCGGTAGAGGGGGTTGGCGAAAAACTGTTTTTT
D: TRBD1; J: TRBJ2-3; V: TRBV7-9; size: -; CDR3: CASSSDRADTQYF; DNA: TGTGCCAGCAGCTCGGACAGGGCGGATACGCAGTATTTT
D: -; J: TRBJ2-7; V: TRBV23-1; size: -; CDR3: CASSPIWERRKRSYEQYF; DNA: TGCGCCAGCAGCCCAATCTGGGAGAGACGTAAAAGGTCCTACGAGCAGTACTTC